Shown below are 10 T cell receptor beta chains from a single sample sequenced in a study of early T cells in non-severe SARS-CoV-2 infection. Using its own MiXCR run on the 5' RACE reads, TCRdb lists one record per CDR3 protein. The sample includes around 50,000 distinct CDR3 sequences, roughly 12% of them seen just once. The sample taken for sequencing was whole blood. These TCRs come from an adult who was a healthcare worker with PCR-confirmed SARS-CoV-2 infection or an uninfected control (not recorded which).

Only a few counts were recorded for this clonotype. The CDR3 here is CSASDKSYEQYF. Here the CDR3 DNA reads TGCAGTGCTAGCGACAAATCCTACGAGCAGTACTTC. The chain links TRBV20-1 to TRBJ2-7; unclear D gene. Per germline, CDR1 DFQATT and CDR2 SNEGSKA (reference sequence). V was shortened by 3 bases and J by 1 base, with 7 bases between the two germline ends. This CDR3 spans 12 amino acids.

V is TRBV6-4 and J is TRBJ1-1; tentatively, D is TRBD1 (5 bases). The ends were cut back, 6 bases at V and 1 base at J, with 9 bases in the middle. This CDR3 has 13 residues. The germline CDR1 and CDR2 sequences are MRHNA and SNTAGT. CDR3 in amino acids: CASSIDRNTEAFF. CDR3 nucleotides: TGTGCCAGCAGCATCGACAGGAACACTGAAGCTTTCTTT.

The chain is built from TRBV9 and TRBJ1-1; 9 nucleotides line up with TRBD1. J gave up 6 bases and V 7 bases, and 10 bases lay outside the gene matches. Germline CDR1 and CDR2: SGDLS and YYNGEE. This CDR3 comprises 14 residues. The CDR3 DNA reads TGTGCCAGCGGAAAACAGGGGGCTAACCCTGAAGCTTTCTTT. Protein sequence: CASGKQGANPEAFF.

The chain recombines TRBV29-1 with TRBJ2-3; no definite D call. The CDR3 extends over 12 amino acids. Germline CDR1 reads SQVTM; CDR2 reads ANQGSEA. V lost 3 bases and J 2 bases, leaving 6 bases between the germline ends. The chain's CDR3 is CSVDVATDTQYF. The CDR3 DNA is TGCAGCGTTGATGTCGCCACAGATACGCAGTATTTT.

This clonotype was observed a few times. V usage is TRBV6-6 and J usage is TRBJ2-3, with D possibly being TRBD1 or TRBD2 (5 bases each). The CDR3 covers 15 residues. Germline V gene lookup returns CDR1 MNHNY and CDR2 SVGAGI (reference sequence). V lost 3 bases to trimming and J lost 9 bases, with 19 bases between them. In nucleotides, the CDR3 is TGTGCCAGCAGTTATAGGCCCGTTACCGAGGGGACGCAGTATTTT. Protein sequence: CASSYRPVTEGTQYF.

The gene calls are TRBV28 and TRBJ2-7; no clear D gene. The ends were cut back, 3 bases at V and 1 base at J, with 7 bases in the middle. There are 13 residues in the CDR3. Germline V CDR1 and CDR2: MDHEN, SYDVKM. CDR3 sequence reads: CASSFQESYEQYF. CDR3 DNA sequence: TGTGCCAGCAGTTTCCAGGAATCCTACGAGCAGTACTTC.

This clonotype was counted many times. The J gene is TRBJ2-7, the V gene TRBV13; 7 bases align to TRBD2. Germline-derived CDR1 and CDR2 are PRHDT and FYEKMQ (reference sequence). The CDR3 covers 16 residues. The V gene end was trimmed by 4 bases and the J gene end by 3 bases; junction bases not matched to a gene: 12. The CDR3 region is CASSSRSGAGHYEQYF. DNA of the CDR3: TGTGCCAGCAGCTCGCGGAGCGGGGCAGGGCACTACGAGCAGTACTTC. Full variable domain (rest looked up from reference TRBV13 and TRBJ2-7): AAGVIQSPRHLIKEKRETATLKCYPIPRHDTVYWYQQGPGQDPQFLISFYEKMQSDKGSIPDRFSAQQFSDYHSELNMSSLELGDSALYFCASSSRSGAGHYEQYFGPGTRLTVT.

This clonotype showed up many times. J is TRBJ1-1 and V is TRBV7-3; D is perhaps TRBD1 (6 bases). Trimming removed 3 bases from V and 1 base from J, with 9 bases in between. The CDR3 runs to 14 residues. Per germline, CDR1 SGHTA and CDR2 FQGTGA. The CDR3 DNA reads TGTGCCAGCAGCTTCGGGACACCGAACACTGAAGCTTTCTTT. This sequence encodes CASSFGTPNTEAFF.

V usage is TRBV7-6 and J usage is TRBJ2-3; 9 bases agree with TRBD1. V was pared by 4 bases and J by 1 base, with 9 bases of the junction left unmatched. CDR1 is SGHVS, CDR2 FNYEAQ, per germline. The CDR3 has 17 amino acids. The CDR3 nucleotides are TGTGCCAGCAGCTCGAGATACCGGGACAGGGGCACAGATACGCAGTATTTT. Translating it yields CASSSRYRDRGTDTQYF.

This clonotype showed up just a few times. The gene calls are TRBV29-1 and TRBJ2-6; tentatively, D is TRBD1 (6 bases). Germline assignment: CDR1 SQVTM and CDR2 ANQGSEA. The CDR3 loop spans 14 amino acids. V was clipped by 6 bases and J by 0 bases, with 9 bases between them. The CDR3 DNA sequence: TGCAGCGTCTTGGGGGCCTCTGGGGCCAACGTCCTGACTTTC. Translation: CSVLGASGANVLTF.